This T cell receptor beta chain was profiled in a study of Graves' ophthalmopathy and Graves' hyperthyroidism. The authors amplified TCR beta CDR3 regions from RNA transcripts. A first-round RT-PCR used HTBI primers, followed by a second-round multiplex PCR. A single record per CDR3 protein comes from TCRdb applying MiXCR to the multiplex PCR reads. The data show about 400,000 distinct CDR3 sequences, more than 20% seen once. The CDR3 is made up of 13 amino acids. Germline-derived CDR1 and CDR2 are GTSNPN and SVGIG (reference sequence). Trimming stripped 4 bases from V and 0 bases from J, with 9 bases between. Concerning this clonotype: Antigen specificity is unknown.

Broader study findings: The model flagged ophthalmopathy progression at roughly 71% sensitivity and 72.22% specificity.

This receptor was obtained from a woman aged 18-35 years with stable Graves' hyperthyroidism. Specimen: peripheral blood. The chain links TRBV30 to TRBJ1-1; D remains unclear. CDR3 residues: CAWTLTMNTEAFF. CDR3 bases: TGTGCCTGGACCCTGACTATGAACACTGAAGCTTTCTTT.